The T cell receptor beta chain under discussion was sequenced for a study of beta chain features in type 1 diabetes. As every portion of the isolated RNA was reverse transcribed, the sequencing read expressed TCRB transcripts. Clones were sequenced by immunoSEQ multiplex PCR, and TCRdb holds only the in-frame ones, with some missing. Among fewer than 200,000 clones listed, about 13% were seen once. The CDR3 covers 16 residues. V gave up 6 bases and J gave up 6 bases; unmatched junction bases: 14. Germline-derived CDR1 and CDR2 are SGHTA and FQGTGA. V gene TRBV7-3 combines with J gene TRBJ2-1, with 7 nucleotides matching TRBD2. The receptor's source is a woman aged 18-30 years in good health. Input material: central memory CD4+ T cells from blood. CDR3 loop: CASSHPSGGFTNEQFF. DNA of the CDR3: TGTGCCAGCAGTCATCCTAGCGGTGGATTCACCAATGAGCAGTTCTTC.